This TCR beta chain derives from a study of follicular helper T cells after annual influenza vaccination. Study conclusions and caveats: Each annual vaccination recalled recurring oligoclonal ICOS+CD38+ cTfh clonotypes. Undersampling of the much larger non-cTfh compartments could not be excluded for influenza clone enrichment.

Time point here: 2015-2016 season, pre-vaccination. To note about this clone: The antigen is undetermined.

The CDR3 spans 15 residues. V lost 5 bases to trimming and J lost 0 bases; unmatched junction nucleotides: 7. Germline CDR1 and CDR2: SGHRS and YFSETQ. Using immunoSEQ multiplex PCR, the repertoire was profiled, and TCRdb retains in-frame clones only, with some absent. The data hold roughly 5,100 clones, with about 82% observed a single time. Sequencing used CXCR5- memory CD4+ T cells sorted from blood, obtained on the day of influenza vaccination. This sequence joins TRBV5-1 and TRBJ2-5; 7 bases agree with TRBD2. The receptor comes from an adult who received the influenza vaccine. CDR3 coding DNA: TGCGCCAGCAGTTCGGGGGGAACCAACCAAGAGACCCAGTACTTC. Protein: CASSSGGTNQETQYF.